This record concerns one TCR beta chain sequence. What it binds is unknown. Alongside a J-beta primer mix, a sample-barcoded 5' primer served in a second PCR lasting about 7 to 11 cycles. TCRdb reprocessed the 5' RACE reads via MiXCR and lists one record per CDR3 protein. The sample lists hundreds of thousands of distinct CDR3 sequences; around 41% were seen once. This specimen belongs to a study of blood T cells in healthy people across ages. About the study: Roughly one uniquely barcoded beta molecule per two T cells was captured. Findings and limits, study-wide: The study lacked donor CMV status, which possibly confounded expanded clonotype changes.

Germline CDR1 SGHDN, CDR2 FVKESK. CDR3 length equals 20 residues. Losses at the gene ends were 2 bases for V and 2 bases for J; bases not matched to a gene: 15. This receptor was taken from a man aged 80 or over in good health. Source material: blood. The genes are TRBV14 and TRBJ2-1, with 10 positions matching TRBD1. The CDR3 here is CASSQPTGGVKRGAYNEQFF. CDR3 sequence (DNA): TGTGCCAGCAGCCAACCGACAGGGGGCGTTAAGCGGGGAGCCTACAATGAGCAGTTCTTC.